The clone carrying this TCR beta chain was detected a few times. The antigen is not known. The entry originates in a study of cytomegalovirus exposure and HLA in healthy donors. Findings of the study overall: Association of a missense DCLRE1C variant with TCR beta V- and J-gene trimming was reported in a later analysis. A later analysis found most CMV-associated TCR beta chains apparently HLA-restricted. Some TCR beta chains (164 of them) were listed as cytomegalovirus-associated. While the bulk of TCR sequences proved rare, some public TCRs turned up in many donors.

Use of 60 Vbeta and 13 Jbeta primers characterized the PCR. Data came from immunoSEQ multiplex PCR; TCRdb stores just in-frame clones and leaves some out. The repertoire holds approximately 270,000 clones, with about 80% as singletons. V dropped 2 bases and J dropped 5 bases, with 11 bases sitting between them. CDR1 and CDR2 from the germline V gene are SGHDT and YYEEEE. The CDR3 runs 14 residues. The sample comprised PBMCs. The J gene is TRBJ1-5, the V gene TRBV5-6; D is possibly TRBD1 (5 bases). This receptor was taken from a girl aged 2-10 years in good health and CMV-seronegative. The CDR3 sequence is CASSFARGDQPQHF. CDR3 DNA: TGTGCCAGCAGCTTTGCGCGGGGGGATCAGCCCCAGCATTTT.